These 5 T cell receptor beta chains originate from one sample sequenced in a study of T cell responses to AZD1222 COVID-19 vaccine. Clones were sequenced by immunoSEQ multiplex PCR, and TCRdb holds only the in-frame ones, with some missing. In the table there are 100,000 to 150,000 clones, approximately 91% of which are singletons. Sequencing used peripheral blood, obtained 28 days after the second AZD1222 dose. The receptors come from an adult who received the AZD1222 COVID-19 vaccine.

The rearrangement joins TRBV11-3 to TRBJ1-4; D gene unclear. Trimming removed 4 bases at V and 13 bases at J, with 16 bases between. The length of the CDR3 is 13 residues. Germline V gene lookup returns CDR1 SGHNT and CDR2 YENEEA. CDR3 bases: TGTGCCAGCAGCTCATTCATAGACGGCACACTGTTTTTT. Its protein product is CASSSFIDGTLFF.

In DNA form, the CDR3 reads TGTGCCAGCAGCGAGGGGGCGGGACAGGCCTCCGAGGGCACTGAAGCTTTCTTT. It codes for CASSEGAGQASEGTEAFF. The V call is TRBV5-4, the J call TRBJ1-1, with 8 bases fitting TRBD1. V was pared by 4 bases and J by 4 bases, with 18 bases of the junction left unmatched. This CDR3 contains 18 residues. The germline gives CDR1 SGHNT, CDR2 YYREEE (reference sequence).

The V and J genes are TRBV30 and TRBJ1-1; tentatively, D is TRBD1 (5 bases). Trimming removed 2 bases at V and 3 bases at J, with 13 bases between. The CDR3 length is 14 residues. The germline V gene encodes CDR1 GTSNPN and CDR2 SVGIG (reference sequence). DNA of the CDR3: TGTGCCTGGAGTTACCAGGGATTGGACACTGAAGCTTTCTTT. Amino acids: CAWSYQGLDTEAFF.

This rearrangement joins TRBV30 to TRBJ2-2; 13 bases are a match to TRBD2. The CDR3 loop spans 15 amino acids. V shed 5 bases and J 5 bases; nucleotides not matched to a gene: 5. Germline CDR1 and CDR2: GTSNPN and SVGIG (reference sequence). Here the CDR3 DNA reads TGTGCCTGGGGTGGACTAGCGGGAGAAACCGGGGAGCTGTTTTTT. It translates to CAWGGLAGETGELFF.

CDR3 bases: TGTGCCAGGGGTCGGCGAGAGGTCTACGAGCAGTACTTC. It codes for CARGRREVYEQYF. The V and J genes are TRBV19 and TRBJ2-7; D uncertain. The germline gives CDR1 LNHDA, CDR2 SQIVND (reference sequence). This CDR3 has 13 residues. With 9 bases removed from V and 3 bases from J, the gap between germline ends came to 15 bases.